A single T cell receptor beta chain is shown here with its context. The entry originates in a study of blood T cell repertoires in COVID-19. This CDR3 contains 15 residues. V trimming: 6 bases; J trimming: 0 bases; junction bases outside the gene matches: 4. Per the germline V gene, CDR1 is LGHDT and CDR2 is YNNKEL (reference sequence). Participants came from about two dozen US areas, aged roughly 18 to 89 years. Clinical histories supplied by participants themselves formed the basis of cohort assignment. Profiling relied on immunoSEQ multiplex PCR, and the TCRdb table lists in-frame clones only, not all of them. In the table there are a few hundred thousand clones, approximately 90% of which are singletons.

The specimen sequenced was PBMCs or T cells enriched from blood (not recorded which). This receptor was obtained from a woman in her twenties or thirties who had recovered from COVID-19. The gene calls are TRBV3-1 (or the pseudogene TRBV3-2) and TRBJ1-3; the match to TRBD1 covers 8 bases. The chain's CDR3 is CASSTGGPSGNTIYF. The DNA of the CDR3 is TGTGCCAGCAGTACAGGGGGGCCCTCTGGAAACACCATATATTTT.